A selection of T cell receptor beta chains follows, all from one sample in a study of blood T cells in healthy people across ages. TCRdb re-derived calls from the 5' RACE reads in MiXCR, one entry per CDR3 protein. The sample includes roughly 1,500,000 distinct CDR3 sequences, around 42% of them seen just once. The material sequenced was blood. The source of these receptors is a woman in her late teens or twenties in good health. Both conserved end residues are part of each CDR3. A D gene is named only where the DNA matches it firmly.

CDR3 length,D gene,V gene,CDR3 protein
14,-,TRBV7-9,CASSLGLVGETQYF
14,-,TRBV3-1,CASRGHGDYNEQFF
16,-,TRBV10-1,CASSEAKGLSSDTQYF
17,-,TRBV20-1,CSARDWRLKQNYNEQFF
14,-,TRBV28,CASSLIGGYGEQYF
13,-,TRBV6-7,CASIDGAEETQYF
14,TRBD1,TRBV20-1,CSARTGPSSYEQYF
15,TRBD2,TRBV28,CASSPQLAGGPKQYF
13,-,TRBV12-3/TRBV12-4,CASSFYSNYGYTF
12,TRBD2,TRBV2,CASRTQRGGKYF
14,-,TRBV29-1,CSVPGTLGYNEQFF
18,TRBD2,TRBV3-1,CASSLQAGLAGTYNEQFF